Included here is one T cell receptor (beta chain) sequence, with context. The sample is drawn from a study of blood T cell repertoires in COVID-19. Study context: The United States, Italy and Spain supplied acute and convalescent COVID-19 samples.

Original data processing: Estimates of nucleated cell counts were drawn from the amplification of reference gene primers. TCRdb keeps only in-frame clones here, not all; method: immunoSEQ multiplex PCR. That table furnishes V, J and clone size, whereas the DNA furnished D and trimming. The repertoire has 140,000 to 150,000 clones, approximately 90% of them found once; the top ten carry about 2.5%. The sequencing input was peripheral blood. The source of this sequence is a human donor with COVID-19, enrolled during active disease. The donor label of this sample is uncertain.

The CDR3 loop reads CASSLSRTDNSPLHF. The CDR3 region has the DNA TGTGCCAGCAGCCTTTCCCGGACAGATAATTCACCCCTCCACTTT. The V gene is TRBV16, the J gene TRBJ1-6; the D gene is possibly TRBD1 (6 bases). The CDR3 totals 15 residues. Germline values: CDR1 KGHSY, CDR2 FQNENV. Trimming left V 4 bases short and J 5 bases short, with 12 bases between.